One and the same sample provided the 27 T cell receptor beta chains below, sequenced in a study of T-cell memory formation after mild COVID-19. TCRdb re-derived calls from the 5' RACE reads in MiXCR, one entry per CDR3 protein. The table shows 55,000 to 75,000 distinct CDR3 sequences, with 25% to 35% occurring only once. The sample consisted of PBMCs or a T cell subset sorted from them (not recorded which). These TCRs come from a man in his late teens or twenties who had mild COVID-19 (a few samples of this study predate the infection). Cell type and time point are not known.

In this sample, this clonotype turned up many times. The V call is TRBV20-1, the J call TRBJ2-3; 7 nucleotides align to TRBD1. The CDR3 is 14 amino acids. Germline CDR1 reads DFQATT; CDR2 reads SNEGSKA (reference sequence). J lost 0 bases, V lost 5 bases, and 5 bases had no gene match. The CDR3 loop is CSADRVASTDTQYF. The CDR3 DNA reads TGCAGTGCTGACAGGGTTGCAAGCACAGATACGCAGTATTTT.

This clonotype was detected ten times or more. The chain is built from TRBV7-2 and TRBJ2-1, with D possibly being TRBD1 (6 bases). V was pared by 2 bases and J by 2 bases, with 13 bases between. The CDR3 is made up of 16 amino acids. Germline V gene sequence: CDR1 SGHTA, CDR2 FQGNSA. CDR3 sequence: CASSLLLGGPYNEQFF. In DNA form, the CDR3 reads TGTGCCAGCAGCTTATTGCTAGGGGGTCCCTACAATGAGCAGTTCTTC.

In its sample, this clonotype was seen a few times. The rearrangement links TRBV29-1 to TRBJ2-1; TRBD2 matches 10 bases. Per germline, CDR1 SQVTM and CDR2 ANQGSEA. The length of the CDR3 is 13 residues. The trim removed 4 bases at V and 4 bases at J, leaving 1 base unmatched. CDR3 loop: CSVVLAGYNEQFF. The CDR3 nucleotides are TGCAGCGTTGTACTAGCGGGGTACAATGAGCAGTTCTTC.

The V and J genes are TRBV4-1 and TRBJ2-3; D unclear. There are 14 residues in the CDR3. Germline values: CDR1 MGHRA, CDR2 YSYEKL. V gave up 4 bases and J gave up 1 base, with 9 bases separating them. CDR3 residues: CASSPPSGTDTQYF. The DNA of the CDR3 is TGCGCCAGCAGCCCCCCAAGCGGCACAGATACGCAGTATTTT.

This clonotype has only a few counts. The chain joins TRBV15 to TRBJ2-3, with D possibly matching TRBD2 (6 bases). There are 16 residues in the CDR3. V was clipped by 3 bases and J by 1 base, with 14 bases between them. CDR1 and CDR2 (germline): LNHNV, YYDKDF (reference sequence). The CDR3, as DNA: TGTGCCACCAGCAGCCGCCGGGACTCCGGCACAGATACGCAGTATTTT. Its protein product is CATSSRRDSGTDTQYF.

The CDR3 nucleotides read TGTGCCAGCTCACAAGACATCTCACGCGAGCAGTACGTC. Translated, it gives CASSQDISREQYV. The chain joins TRBV18 to TRBJ2-7, with no clear D. This CDR3 has 13 amino acids. Germline V lookup: CDR1 KGHSH, CDR2 LQKENI. V was trimmed by 4 bases and J by 6 bases, leaving 13 bases between them.

The chain combines TRBV4-1 with TRBJ2-3; D is perhaps TRBD1 (7 bases). The CDR3 has 17 residues. The V and J ends lost 0 bases and 0 bases respectively, with 13 bases between them. Germline CDR1 MGHRA, CDR2 YSYEKL. CDR3 bases: TGCGCCAGCAGCCAAGATCAACAGGGGACTAGCACAGATACGCAGTATTTT. It specifies CASSQDQQGTSTDTQYF.

V is TRBV4-2 and J is TRBJ2-7; D may be TRBD1 (6 bases). The CDR3 contains 18 residues. V lost 0 bases to trimming and J lost 3 bases, with 21 bases between them. Per germline, CDR1 LGHNA and CDR2 YNFKEQ. This chain's CDR3 is CASSQDSGVGTPLYEQYF. The CDR3 coding sequence is TGTGCCAGCAGCCAAGATTCAGGGGTAGGAACCCCGCTCTACGAGCAGTACTTC.

There are many counts of this clonotype. This chain connects TRBV6-6 to TRBJ1-1; D unclear. The CDR3 is 13 amino acids. V was clipped by 2 bases and J by 1 base, with 5 bases between them. Germline V CDR1 and CDR2: MNHNY, SVGAGI (reference sequence). The CDR3 here is CASSYGPNTEAFF. CDR3 in DNA: TGTGCCAGCAGTTACGGTCCGAACACTGAAGCTTTCTTT.

DNA of the CDR3: TGCGCCAGCAGCCAAGTCGGGCAGGGTTTAGCAGATACGCAGTATTTT. It codes for CASSQVGQGLADTQYF. The chain carries TRBV4-1 and TRBJ2-3; weak D call: TRBD1 (5 bases). Per germline, CDR1 MGHRA and CDR2 YSYEKL. This CDR3 is 16 amino acids long. Deletions cut 1 base from V and 4 bases from J, with 15 bases between.

This clonotype was seen only a few times. The CDR3 nucleotides read TGCGCCAGCAGCCAAGATCATTCCCGGACGGGCACTGAAGCTTTCTTT. It translates to CASSQDHSRTGTEAFF. V is TRBV4-1 and J is TRBJ1-1, with no clear D. In germline, CDR1 is MGHRA, CDR2 YSYEKL. The CDR3 length is 16 residues. Trimming took 0 bases from V and 4 from J, leaving 15 bases between them.

The rearrangement links TRBV28 to TRBJ2-3; TRBD1 matches 7 bases. Germline CDR1 and CDR2: MDHEN and SYDVKM. V lost 5 bases and J lost 6; bases outside the gene matches: 14. The CDR3 has 16 amino acids. The CDR3 reads CASSPYRGQAQDTQYF. In DNA, the CDR3 is TGTGCCAGCAGTCCGTACCGTGGACAGGCGCAGGATACGCAGTATTTT.

This clonotype has a handful of counts. The chain links TRBV5-1 to TRBJ2-2; 14 bases map to TRBD2. CDR3 size: 17 residues. The trim removed 8 bases at V and 5 bases at J, leaving 11 bases unmatched. Germline CDR1 is SGHRS and CDR2 is YFSETQ. The CDR3 sequence: CASRTSGGTEKTGELFF. CDR3 coding DNA: TGCGCCAGTCGGACTAGCGGGGGGACGGAAAAGACCGGGGAGCTGTTTTTT.

CDR3 in amino acids: CASSLRGTGGGDTQYF. For the CDR3, the DNA is TGTGCCAGCAGCTTAAGAGGGACAGGGGGCGGAGATACGCAGTATTTT. The V and J genes are TRBV7-3 and TRBJ2-3; 12 nucleotides align to TRBD1. The CDR3 is made up of 16 amino acids. From germline, CDR1 is SGHTA and CDR2 FQGTGA. The junction had 4 bases not matched to a gene; V was cut back by 1 base and J by 5 bases.

The V gene is TRBV4-1, the J gene TRBJ2-5; perhaps TRBD1 as D (6 bases). The V gene's germline CDR1 is MGHRA and CDR2 YSYEKL. Trimming pared 4 bases from V and 5 bases from J, leaving 20 bases between. This CDR3 has 16 residues. The CDR3 bases are TGCGCCAGCAGCCTCGCCCCAACAGGGATTCTTGAGACCCAGTACTTC. This translates into CASSLAPTGILETQYF.

This clonotype was counted ten times or more. The rearrangement joins TRBV7-8 to TRBJ2-7, with D possibly being TRBD1 (6 bases). The CDR3 is 15 amino acids. CDR1 is SGHVS, CDR2 FQNEAQ, per germline. Trimming left V 5 bases short and J 0 bases short, with 14 bases between. The CDR3 DNA is TGTGCCAGCAGCCAGCACCAGGGGCCCTCCTACGAGCAGTACTTC. It specifies CASSQHQGPSYEQYF.

The CDR3 reads CASGQVSANYGYTF. The CDR3 nucleotides are TGTGCCAGCGGACAGGTCTCGGCTAACTATGGCTACACCTTC. V and J are TRBV9 and TRBJ1-2; 7 bases line up with TRBD1. The length of the CDR3 is 14 residues. Per germline, CDR1 SGDLS and CDR2 YYNGEE. Germline trimming cut 7 bases from V and 0 bases from J; bases unmatched to any gene: 6.

The V call is TRBV5-1, the J call TRBJ2-7; 10 nucleotides align to TRBD1. In germline, CDR1 is SGHRS, CDR2 YFSETQ. The CDR3 consists of 14 residues. V lost 5 bases, J lost 5 bases, and 7 bases stayed unmatched. The CDR3 is CASRSGTGVDEQYF. CDR3 sequence (DNA): TGCGCCAGCAGGTCCGGGACAGGGGTCGACGAGCAGTACTTC.

The chain joins TRBV9 to TRBJ2-3, with D unclear. V was pared by 1 base and J by 6 bases, with 6 bases between. Germline assignment: CDR1 SGDLS and CDR2 YYNGEE. The CDR3 runs 12 residues. The CDR3 reads CASSVNPDTQYF. CDR3 bases: TGTGCCAGCAGCGTAAATCCGGATACGCAGTATTTT.

This clonotype came up a few times. The chain employs TRBV19 and TRBJ2-1; tentative D call: TRBD2 (5 bases). This CDR3 has 13 residues. Germline assignment: CDR1 LNHDA and CDR2 SQIVND (reference sequence). V was pared by 5 bases and J by 3 bases, with 8 bases between. The DNA of the CDR3 is TGTGCCAGTAGTCTACGGGACTACAATGAGCAGTTCTTC. Translated: CASSLRDYNEQFF.

This clonotype was picked up a small number of times. V is TRBV12-3 or TRBV12-4 and J is TRBJ2-2, with D possibly matching TRBD1 (5 bases). V gave up 1 base and J gave up 4 bases, with 10 bases separating them. The CDR3 loop spans 15 amino acids. For the CDR3, the DNA is TGTGCCAGCAGTTTAGGACAGCCCTTCACCGGGGAGCTGTTTTTT. It codes for CASSLGQPFTGELFF.

The chain recombines TRBV7-9 with TRBJ2-3, with D possibly being TRBD1 or TRBD2 (5 bases each). With 5 bases removed from V and 2 bases from J, the gap between germline ends came to 17 bases. CDR1 and CDR2 from the germline V gene are SEHNR and FQNEAQ (reference sequence). The CDR3 consists of 16 residues. The CDR3 reads CASSTPGTPITDTQYF. The CDR3 nucleotides read TGTGCCAGCAGCACCCCCGGGACCCCAATCACAGATACGCAGTATTTT.

The chain recombines TRBV4-1 with TRBJ2-3; the match to TRBD1 covers 9 bases. The CDR3 runs to 16 residues. CDR1 and CDR2 (germline): MGHRA, YSYEKL. V lost 3 bases to trimming and J lost 2 bases; unmatched junction nucleotides: 6. CDR3 nucleotides: TGCGCCAGCAGCCAGAGACAGGGGGGGTTCACAGATACGCAGTATTTT. Translation gives CASSQRQGGFTDTQYF.

This clonotype was counted between two and nine times. V and J are TRBV4-1 and TRBJ2-1; 13 nucleotides align to TRBD2. Germline-derived CDR1 and CDR2 are MGHRA and YSYEKL. The CDR3 has 16 residues. J lost 7 bases, V lost 4 bases, and 7 bases had no gene match. The DNA for the CDR3 is TGCGCCAGCAGCCTCGTGGGACTAGCGGGATTAAATGAGCAGTTCTTC. Protein product: CASSLVGLAGLNEQFF.

The CDR3 sequence is CASSRRGLAGQNEQFF. CDR3 in DNA: TGTGCCAGCAGCCGGAGGGGACTAGCGGGGCAGAATGAGCAGTTCTTC. This chain uses TRBV3-1 with TRBJ2-1, with 13 bases aligning to TRBD2. Per the germline V gene, CDR1 is LGHDT and CDR2 is YNNKEL (reference sequence). The junction had 7 bases not matched to a gene; V was cut back by 4 bases and J by 7 bases. This CDR3 comprises 16 residues.

This clonotype was detected only a few times. At one of its ends the junction is not consistent with the germline gene, which may arise from a read error. This chain uses TRBV27 with TRBJ1-1; D is ambiguous. Per germline, CDR1 MNHEY and CDR2 SMNVEV (reference sequence). The CDR3 length is 13 residues. Here the CDR3 reads CASSVSPRGEAFF. The CDR3 DNA reads as TGTGCCAGCAGTGTATCCCCCCGGGGTGAAGCTTTCTTT.

J is TRBJ2-2 and V is TRBV6-2 or TRBV6-3; 8 bases map to TRBD2. The CDR3 length is 14 residues. Germline V gene lookup returns CDR1 MNHEY and CDR2 SVGEGT. J was trimmed by 7 bases and V by 7 bases; bases with no gene match: 8. For the CDR3, the DNA is TGTGCCAGCACCCCGGGGGGGTTCGACGGGGAGCTGTTTTTT. Protein product: CASTPGGFDGELFF.